The count of the clone carrying this T cell receptor (beta chain) is one. What it binds is not known. This record belongs to a study of cytomegalovirus exposure and HLA in healthy donors. Findings of the study overall: Information on immune exposure was restricted to one variable (CMV serostatus).

Primers included in the PCR were 60 Vbeta and 13 Jbeta primers. Assay used: immunoSEQ multiplex PCR; TCRdb lists only in-frame clones, some missing. The data show 200,000 to 250,000 clones, 70% to 85% seen once. Sequenced sample: PBMCs. This clonotype was obtained from a woman aged 60 to 75 in good health and CMV-seropositive.

The CDR3: CASSSTGDEAFF. Written as DNA, the CDR3 is TGTGCCAGCAGTTCAACAGGCGATGAAGCTTTCTTT. The chain carries TRBV28 and TRBJ1-1; the D gene is possibly TRBD1 (5 bases). V lost 4 bases and J 7 bases, leaving 10 bases between the germline ends. Germline assignment: CDR1 MDHEN and CDR2 SYDVKM. There are 12 residues in the CDR3.